Below are 22 T cell receptor beta chains sequenced from a single sample in a study of tumor-infiltrating lymphocytes in primary liver carcinoma. The authors made TCR beta cDNA from 400 to 600 ng total RNA with a constant-region primer. It was through three nested multiplex PCR rounds of slightly modified ARM-PCR that TCR beta libraries arose. Amplification in the first two PCR rounds was performed using TRBV1-TRBV30 forward primers and a C-beta reverse primer for roughly 10 cycles each. TCRdb redid the calling of the multiplex PCR reads with MiXCR, one entry per CDR3 protein. The profile shows just under 95,000 distinct CDR3 sequences, less than 75% of them singletons. For each extraction, RNA and DNA were obtained together from about 20-30 mg of unsorted bulk tissue. The material sequenced was tumor-adjacent normal liver tissue. The receptor set was obtained from a middle-aged man with primary liver carcinoma and hepatitis B virus infection.

In regard to this clonotype: A read error may account for a junction end that differs from germline. This chain uses TRBV10-3 with TRBJ2-3; 9 bases are shared with TRBD2. From germline, CDR1 is ENHRY and CDR2 SYGVKD. This CDR3 is built from 17 residues. CDR3 in DNA: TGTGCCATCAGTGGTTCTTCCGGGACTAGCAGGAGAGATACGCAGTACTTT. It is translated as CAISGSSGTSRRDTQYF.

Worth noting for this clonotype: The junction departs from the called germline gene at one end, perhaps through a read error. The chain employs TRBV10-3 and TRBJ2-5; D unresolved. This CDR3 has 13 amino acids. Germline values: CDR1 ENHRY, CDR2 SYGVKD. CDR3: CVISESTQETQNF. In DNA form, the CDR3 reads TGTGTCATCAGTGAGTCGACACAAGAGACCCAGAACTTC.

Worth noting for this clonotype: A read error may produce the germline difference seen at one junction end. The CDR3 sequence: CASSLASWLAKNIQYF. For the CDR3, the DNA is TGTGCTAGCAGTTTAGCTTCCTGGCTAGCCAAAAACATTCAGTACTTC. This chain uses TRBV28 with TRBJ2-4, with D unclear. Per the germline V gene, CDR1 is MDHEN and CDR2 is SYDVKM. The length of the CDR3 is 16 residues.

J is TRBJ2-1 and V is TRBV11-2; TRBD1 matches 7 bases. Unmatched junction bases numbered 10, after V lost 9 bases and J lost 2 bases. Germline V gives CDR1 SGHAT, CDR2 FQNNGV. This CDR3 is 15 amino acids long. The CDR3 sequence: CARNSRQGPYNEQFF. CDR3 DNA sequence: TGTGCCAGGAACTCCCGACAGGGACCCTACAATGAGCAGTTCTTC.

Regarding this clonotype: Its ends do not fully match the called genes, so a read error is possible. The rearrangement joins TRBV6-5 to TRBJ2-2; perhaps TRBD1 as D (5 bases). In germline, CDR1 is MNHEY, CDR2 SVGAGI. The CDR3 covers 17 residues. In nucleotides, the CDR3 is TGTGCCAACAGTTCCCGTCCCCCAGGGTTAAACACCTGGGAGCTGTTTTTT. Translating it yields CANSSRPPGLNTWELFF.

This clonotype was counted many times. This chain connects TRBV6-2 or TRBV6-3 to TRBJ2-5, with D perhaps TRBD1 (5 bases). Germline-derived CDR1 and CDR2 are MNHEY and SVGEGT. The V end was cut by 2 bases, the J end by 2 bases, with 9 bases between. The CDR3 totals 14 residues. The CDR3 DNA reads as TGTGCCAGCAGTTACCTCAGGGTTCAAGAGACCCAGTACTTC. Protein: CASSYLRVQETQYF.

Note on this clonotype: At one of its ends the junction is not consistent with the germline gene, which may arise from a read error. The gene calls are TRBV30 and TRBJ1-2; no clear D gene. Germline values: CDR1 GTSNPN, CDR2 SVGIG (reference sequence). This CDR3 contains 13 residues. The CDR3: CVWSRFATSGYTF. The DNA for the CDR3 is TGTGTCTGGAGCAGGTTTGCCACTTCCGGCTACACCTTC.

Worth noting for this clonotype: Germline is not matched at one junction end, which may reflect a read error. This chain uses TRBV10-3 with TRBJ2-3; D ambiguous. The CDR3 contains 17 residues. CDR1 and CDR2 from the germline V gene are ENHRY and SYGVKD. The DNA for the CDR3 is TGTGCCATCAGTGATCGCACAAGTTCTAAGAGCAGAGATACGCCGTATTTT. Translation gives CAISDRTSSKSRDTPYF.

Note on this clonotype: At one end, the junction sequence differs from germline, possibly due to a read error. The chain couples TRBV5-4 to TRBJ1-1; no definite D call. CDR3 length: 13 amino acids. Germline V lookup: CDR1 SGHNT, CDR2 YYREEE (reference sequence). The CDR3 DNA reads as TGTACCAGCAGCTTCGTGGGGAACACTGAAGCTTTCTTT. Translation gives CTSSFVGNTEAFF.

Note on this clonotype: At one end the junction does not follow the germline gene, possibly because of a read error. This rearrangement joins TRBV11-2 to TRBJ2-1; possibly TRBD1 for D (5 bases). The CDR3 has 13 residues. The germline V gene encodes CDR1 SGHAT and CDR2 FQNNGV. The CDR3 DNA reads as TGTACCAGTAGCAAGACAGCCTACAATGAGCAGTTCTTC. It encodes CTSSKTAYNEQFF.

In the case of this clonotype: A much more abundant neighbour one base away suggests this may be a read error. The gene calls are TRBV12-3 or TRBV12-4 and TRBJ2-7; TRBD2 is a possible D gene (5 bases). There are 14 residues in the CDR3. CDR3 loop: CASSRTEASYERYF. The CDR3 coding sequence is TGTGCCAGCAGTAGGACTGAAGCTTCCTACGAGCGGTACTTC.

Concerning this clonotype: A much larger clone is a single base away; this may be a read error. The rearrangement joins TRBV28 to TRBJ1-2; 7 positions agree with TRBD1. The CDR3 length is 14 residues. Germline CDR1 and CDR2: MDHEN and SYDVKM. CDR3 region: CVSSLGTDNYGYTF. In DNA form, the CDR3 reads TGTGTCAGCAGTTTAGGGACAGATAACTATGGCTACACCTTC.

With respect to this clonotype: Just one base apart from a much larger clone, this may be a read error. V usage is TRBV6-5 and J usage is TRBJ1-6; D is perhaps TRBD1 (6 bases). The CDR3 runs to 14 residues. Germline V gene data show CDR1 as MNHEY and CDR2 as SVGAGI. CDR3 region: CVSRTSRGDSPLHF. The DNA of the CDR3 is TGTGTCAGCAGAACCTCCAGGGGTGATTCACCCCTCCACTTT.

Concerning this clonotype: A much larger clone differs by one base, so this may be a read error. The chain couples TRBV29-1 to TRBJ2-6; a weak D match, TRBD2 (6 bases). The germline V gene encodes CDR1 SQVTM and CDR2 ANQGSEA. This CDR3 contains 15 residues. The CDR3 DNA reads as TGCAACGCCTTCCTCGCGGGGTATGGGGCCAACGTCCTGACTTTC. It translates to CNAFLAGYGANVLTF. The full variable domain, in which reference TRBV29-1 and TRBJ2-6 provide the parts outside the CDR3, is SAVISQKPSRDICQRGTSLTIQCQVDSQVTMMFWYRQQPGQSLTLIATANQGSEATYESGFVIDKFPISRPNLTFSTLTVSNMSPEDSSIYLCNAFLAGYGANVLTFGAGSRLTVL.

Worth noting for this clonotype: This CDR3 is missing its conserved last phenylalanine or tryptophan, likely due to a read error. The V gene is TRBV29-1, the J gene TRBJ2-5, with D hard to call. Germline loops: CDR1 SQVTM, CDR2 ANQGSEA. This CDR3 spans 12 amino acids. CDR3 sequence reads: CSVTVGTETQYL. Here the CDR3 DNA reads TGCAGTGTTACCGTCGGCACGGAGACCCAGTACCTC.

Written as DNA, the CDR3 is TGTGCCAGCAGTTCGGTGACTAGCGGGAACACCGATACGCAGTATTTT. Its protein product is CASSSVTSGNTDTQYF. This sequence joins TRBV12-3 or TRBV12-4 and TRBJ2-3; 11 bases agree with TRBD2. This CDR3 has 16 residues. The junction had 9 bases not matched to a gene; V was cut back by 4 bases and J by 6 bases.

V is TRBV11-3 and J is TRBJ1-1; D uncertain. The V gene's germline CDR1 is SGHNT and CDR2 YENEEA. The CDR3 totals 14 residues. Trimming shortened V by 5 bases and J by 5 bases, and 15 bases separated the two germline ends. The CDR3: CASSLDRAKTEAFF. DNA of the CDR3: TGTGCCAGCAGCCTCGATCGGGCGAAGACTGAAGCTTTCTTT.

This clonotype was recorded a few times. An end of the junction does not agree with germline; a read error may underlie this. The CDR3 coding sequence is TGTGCCAACAGCCAACCGGGGGAGACCCAGTACTTC. This translates into CANSQPGETQYF. This rearrangement joins TRBV5-4 to TRBJ2-5; D is possibly TRBD2 (5 bases). Germline V lookup: CDR1 SGHNT, CDR2 YYREEE (reference sequence). The CDR3 covers 12 residues.

The rearrangement joins TRBV4-1 to TRBJ2-2, with D maybe TRBD1 (5 bases). CDR1 MGHRA and CDR2 YSYEKL come from the germline V gene. V gave up 6 bases and J gave up 9 bases, with 14 bases separating them. The CDR3 runs to 13 residues. The CDR3 loop is CASRHGQGRELFF. CDR3 nucleotide sequence: TGCGCCAGCAGGCACGGACAAGGCAGGGAGCTGTTTTTT.

Worth noting for this clonotype: An end of the junction does not agree with germline; a read error may underlie this. The CDR3 loop is CANSQDSGGSSLAKNIQYF. The CDR3 bases are TGCGCCAACAGCCAAGATTCGGGGGGGAGTAGCCTTGCCAAAAACATTCAGTACTTC. This chain joins TRBV4-1 and TRBJ2-4, with TRBD2 matching 8 bases. This CDR3 spans 19 amino acids. Germline CDR1 MGHRA, CDR2 YSYEKL.

Concerning this clonotype itself: This may stem from a read error, because a much larger clone lies one nucleotide away. The chain combines TRBV15 with TRBJ2-3; 7 bases align to TRBD2. V lost 5 bases, J lost 4 bases, and 21 bases stayed unmatched. The CDR3 has 19 residues. Per the germline V gene, CDR1 is LNHNV and CDR2 is YYDKDF (reference sequence). CDR3 coding DNA: TGTGCCACCAGCGGGTACCTAGTGGGAGGGTCTTATGAGGCAGATACGCAGTATTTT. Translating it yields CATSGYLVGGSYEADTQYF.

V is TRBV7-8 and J is TRBJ2-3; tentative D call: TRBD2 (7 bases). This CDR3 comprises 15 residues. With 5 bases removed from V and 7 bases from J, the gap between germline ends came to 19 bases. Germline lookup yields CDR1 SGHVS and CDR2 FQNEAQ. CDR3 amino acids: CASSLGGGNRNTQYF. As DNA, the CDR3 is TGTGCCAGCAGCCTAGGGGGAGGGAATAGGAATACGCAGTATTTT.